This T cell receptor beta chain was observed in a study of CXCR3-negative and CXCR3-positive naive CD8 T cells (dated by TCRdb to the late 2010s). General notes on the study: Roughly 140 million TRB reads were obtained in total, roughly 1.5 +/- 0.3 million reads per library. The diversity and physicochemical repertoire analyses included ten to eleven donors pooled from two independent experiments. TRBV-TRBJ cluster analysis included naive subsets from about 5 donors and memory cells from 3 donors. Study-wide conclusions, independent of this receptor: Compared with CXCR3-negative naive cells, CXCR3-positive naive cells had TRB CDR3s with higher hydrophobicity (lower Kidera factor 4), lower energy, and higher strength and volume indices. Because CXCR3 expression was partially decreased after cryopreservation, freshly isolated PBMCs were used for most assays. Similar TRBV-TRBJ usage was shown by naive CXCR3-negative and CXCR3-positive cells from the same donor, whereas distinct patterns were shown by memory cells. Because surface CD5, which has been linked to self-reactivity in mice, was comparable between naive subsets, TCR interaction strength was also inferred from TRB CDR3 physicochemical properties. Comparably high repertoire diversity was found in both naive subsets, whereas much lower repertoire diversity was found in memory CD8+ T cells.

Sequenced using a NextSeq 550. The Human TCR Profiling Kit (MiLaboratory) was used to make UMI-labeled 5' RACE TRB cDNA libraries. The full amount of extracted RNA was used for cDNA synthesis, and the full amount of resulting cDNA was used for PCR amplification. Libraries were prepared in parallel using an identical number of PCR cycles. The study's own analysis went as follows. About 50,000 +/- 10,000 unique UMI-labeled TRB cDNA molecules per library were extracted with MIGEC and MiXCR, with at least two reads per UMI required. An average of approximately 40,000 +/- 10,000 functional in-frame TRB CDR3 nucleotide clonotypes without stop codons was found per library. After downsampling to 5000 UMI-labeled TRB molecules per sample, diversity metrics such as normalized Shannon-Wiener and Chao1 were calculated in VDJtools. Clonotype-size-weighted physicochemical properties of the central five CDR3 residues (interaction energy, strength, volume and Kidera factor 4) were computed in VDJtools. TCRdb reprocessed the public reads and reports one entry per CDR3 protein sequence, without DNA. The V and J calls here are based on TCRdb, not the publication. The sample table records over 95,000 distinct CDR3 sequences. The ten largest clones take up approximately 0.4% of the sample.

For each CD8+ T cell subset, flow sorting was done in triplicate, and roughly 320,000 cells per subset went directly into RLT lysis buffer. To keep memory contaminants out, a stringent definition of naive CD8+ T cells was applied: CD45RO-CCR7+CD27+CD95-. Peripheral blood mononuclear cells were isolated from buffy coats using standard density gradient centrifugation. Naive CXCR3-negative and CXCR3-positive CD8+ T cells were flow-sorted on a FACSAria III. An RNeasy Mini Kit was used to extract total RNA from the sorted cells. Reading from cysteine to phenylalanine, the CDR3 counts 15 amino acids. The entry carries no DNA sequence. Comments on this clonotype: Its binding antigen is unknown.

This sequence originates from a human donor in good health. Some clones in this sample may be carry-over from other donors' samples. The sequenced material came from naive CXCR3+ CD8+ T cells from blood. The sample's cell subset or site label, in plain terms: CD45RO-CCR7+CD27+CD95- naive CD8+ T cells expressing CXCR3 (TNR3+). Here the chain combines TRBV21-1 and TRBJ2-7; TCRdb selects TRBD2, and the lack of DNA leaves this call unchecked. TRBV21-1 is a pseudogene. The CDR3 amino acid sequence is: CASSKKRGLRYEQYF.